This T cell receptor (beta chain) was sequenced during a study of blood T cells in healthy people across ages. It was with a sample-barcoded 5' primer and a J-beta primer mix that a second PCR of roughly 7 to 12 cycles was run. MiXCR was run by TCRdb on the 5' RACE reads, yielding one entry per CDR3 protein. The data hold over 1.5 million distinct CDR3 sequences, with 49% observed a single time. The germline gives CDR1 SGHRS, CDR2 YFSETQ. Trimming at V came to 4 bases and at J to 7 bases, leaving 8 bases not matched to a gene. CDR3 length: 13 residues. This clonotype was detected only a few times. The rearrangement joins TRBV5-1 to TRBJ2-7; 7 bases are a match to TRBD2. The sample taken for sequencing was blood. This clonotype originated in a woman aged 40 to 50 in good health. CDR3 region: CASSRIGGEEQYF. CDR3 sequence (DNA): TGCGCCAGCAGCCGGATTGGGGGGGAAGAGCAGTACTTC.